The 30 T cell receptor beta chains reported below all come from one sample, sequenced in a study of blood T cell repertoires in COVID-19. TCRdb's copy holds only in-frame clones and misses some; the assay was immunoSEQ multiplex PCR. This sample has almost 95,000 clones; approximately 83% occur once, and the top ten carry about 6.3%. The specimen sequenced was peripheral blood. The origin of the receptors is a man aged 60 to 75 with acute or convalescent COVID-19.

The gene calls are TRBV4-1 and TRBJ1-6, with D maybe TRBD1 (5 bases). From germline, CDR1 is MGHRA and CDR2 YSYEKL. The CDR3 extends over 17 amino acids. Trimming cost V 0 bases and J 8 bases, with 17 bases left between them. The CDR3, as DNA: TGCGCCAGCAGCCAAGAGACCCAGGGATTCAGCCATTCACCCCTCCACTTT. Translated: CASSQETQGFSHSPLHF.

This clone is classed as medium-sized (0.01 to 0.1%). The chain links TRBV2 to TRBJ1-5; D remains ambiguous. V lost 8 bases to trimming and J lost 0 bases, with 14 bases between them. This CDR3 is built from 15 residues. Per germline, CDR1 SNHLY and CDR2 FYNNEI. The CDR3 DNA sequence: TGTGCCAGCGGCGGACGGGATTATAGCAATCAGCCCCAGCATTTT. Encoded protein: CASGGRDYSNQPQHF.

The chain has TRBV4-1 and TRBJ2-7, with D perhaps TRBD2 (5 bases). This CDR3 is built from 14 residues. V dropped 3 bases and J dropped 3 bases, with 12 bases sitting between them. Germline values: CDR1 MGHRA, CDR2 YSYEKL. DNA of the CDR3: TGCGCCAGCAGCCAGGAACTAGACCTCTACGAGCAGTACTTC. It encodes CASSQELDLYEQYF.

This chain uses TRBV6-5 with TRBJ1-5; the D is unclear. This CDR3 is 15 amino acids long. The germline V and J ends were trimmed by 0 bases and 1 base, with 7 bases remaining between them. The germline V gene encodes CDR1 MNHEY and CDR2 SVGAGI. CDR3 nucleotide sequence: TGTGCCAGCAGTTACTCATCGGGGAGCAATCAGCCCCAGCATTTT. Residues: CASSYSSGSNQPQHF.

This CDR3 is CASSLTGGRLDGYTF. The CDR3 DNA follows: TGTGCCAGCAGTTTAACAGGGGGCCGCCTCGATGGCTACACCTTC. The chain links TRBV6-2 or TRBV6-3 to TRBJ1-2; 9 positions match TRBD1. V trimming: 4 bases; J trimming: 6 bases; junction bases outside the gene matches: 9. CDR1 is MNHEY and CDR2 is SVGEGT in the germline V gene. The CDR3 spans 15 residues.

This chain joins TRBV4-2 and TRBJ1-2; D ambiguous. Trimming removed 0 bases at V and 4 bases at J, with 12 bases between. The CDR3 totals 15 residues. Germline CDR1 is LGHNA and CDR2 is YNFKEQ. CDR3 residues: CASSQDLPQTYGYTF. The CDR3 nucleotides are TGTGCCAGCAGCCAAGATCTCCCACAGACCTATGGCTACACCTTC.

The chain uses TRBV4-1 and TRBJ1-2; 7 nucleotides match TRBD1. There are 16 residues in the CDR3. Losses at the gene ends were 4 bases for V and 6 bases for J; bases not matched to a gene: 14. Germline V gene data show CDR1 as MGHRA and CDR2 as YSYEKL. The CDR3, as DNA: TGCGCCAGCAGCCGAGGACAGGAGCTAACTAGGAATGGCTACACCTTC. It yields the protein CASSRGQELTRNGYTF.

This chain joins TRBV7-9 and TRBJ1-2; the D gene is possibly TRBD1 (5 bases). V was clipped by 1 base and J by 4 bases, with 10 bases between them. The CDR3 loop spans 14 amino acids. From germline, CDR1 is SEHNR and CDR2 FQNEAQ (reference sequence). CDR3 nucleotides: TGTGCCAGCAGCTTAGTTGCGACAGTCTATGGCTACACCTTC. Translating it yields CASSLVATVYGYTF.

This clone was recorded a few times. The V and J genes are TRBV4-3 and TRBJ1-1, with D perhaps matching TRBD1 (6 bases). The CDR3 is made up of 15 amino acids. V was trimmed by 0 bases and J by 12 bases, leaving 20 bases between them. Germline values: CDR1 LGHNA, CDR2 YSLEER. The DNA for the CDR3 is TGCGCCAGCAGCCAAGATATTTATCCGGGACAAGGAACTTTCTTT. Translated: CASSQDIYPGQGTFF.

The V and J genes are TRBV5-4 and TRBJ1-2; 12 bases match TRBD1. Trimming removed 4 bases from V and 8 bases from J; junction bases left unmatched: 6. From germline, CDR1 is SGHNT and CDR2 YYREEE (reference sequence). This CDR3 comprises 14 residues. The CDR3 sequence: CASSVGQGARGYTF. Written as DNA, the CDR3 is TGTGCCAGCAGCGTGGGACAGGGGGCGCGGGGCTACACCTTC. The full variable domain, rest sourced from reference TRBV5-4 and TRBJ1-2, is ETGVTQSPTHLIKTRGQQVTLRCSSQSGHNTVSWYQQALGQGPQFIFQYYREEENGRGNFPPRFSGLQFPNYSSELNVNALELDDSALYLCASSVGQGARGYTFGSGTRLTVV.

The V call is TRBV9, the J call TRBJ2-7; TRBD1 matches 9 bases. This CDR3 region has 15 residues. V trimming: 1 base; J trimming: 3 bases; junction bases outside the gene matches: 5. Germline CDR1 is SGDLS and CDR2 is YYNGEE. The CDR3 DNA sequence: TGTGCCAGCAGCGTACAGGACAGGGGTCTCTACGAGCAGTACTTC. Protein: CASSVQDRGLYEQYF.

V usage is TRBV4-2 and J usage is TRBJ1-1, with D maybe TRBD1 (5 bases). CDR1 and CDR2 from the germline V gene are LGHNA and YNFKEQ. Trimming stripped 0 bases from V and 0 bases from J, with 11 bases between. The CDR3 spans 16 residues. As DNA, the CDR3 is TGTGCCAGCAGCCAAGAACTGCGGGGGATGAACACTGAAGCTTTCTTT. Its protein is CASSQELRGMNTEAFF.

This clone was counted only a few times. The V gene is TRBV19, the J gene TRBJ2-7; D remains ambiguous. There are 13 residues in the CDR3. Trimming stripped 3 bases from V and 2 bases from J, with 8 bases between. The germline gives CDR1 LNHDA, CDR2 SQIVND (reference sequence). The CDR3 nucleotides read TGTGCCAGTAGTATTTCCCACACCTACGAGCAGTACTTC. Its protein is CASSISHTYEQYF.

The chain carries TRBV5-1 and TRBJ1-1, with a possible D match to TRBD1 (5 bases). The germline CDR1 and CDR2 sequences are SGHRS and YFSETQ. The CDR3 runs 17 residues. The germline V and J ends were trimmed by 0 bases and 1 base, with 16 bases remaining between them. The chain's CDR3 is CASSLGYRSTSNTEAFF. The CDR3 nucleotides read TGCGCCAGCAGCTTGGGTTACAGGTCAACCTCGAACACTGAAGCTTTCTTT. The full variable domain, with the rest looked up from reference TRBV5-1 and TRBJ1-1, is KAGVTQTPRYLIKTRGQQVTLSCSPISGHRSVSWYQQTPGQGLQFLFEYFSETQRNKGNFPGRFSGRQFSNSRSEMNVSTLELGDSALYLCASSLGYRSTSNTEAFFGQGTRLTVV.

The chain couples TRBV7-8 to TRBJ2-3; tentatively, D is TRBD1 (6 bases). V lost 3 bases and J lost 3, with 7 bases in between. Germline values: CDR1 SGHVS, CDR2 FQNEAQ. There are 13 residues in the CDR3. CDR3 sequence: CASSFGQTDTQYF. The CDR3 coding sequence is TGTGCCAGCAGCTTCGGACAGACAGATACGCAGTATTTT.

This CDR3 reads CASSSPWTRHEQFF. The CDR3 nucleotides are TGTGCCAGCAGCTCCCCATGGACTAGGCATGAGCAGTTCTTC. This rearrangement joins TRBV7-2 to TRBJ2-1, with 7 bases that match TRBD2. The CDR3 extends over 14 amino acids. In germline, CDR1 is SGHTA, CDR2 FQGNSA. The V and J ends lost 4 bases and 8 bases, in that order; junction bases with no gene match: 8.

The CDR3 region is CSVLRSLQGARGYTF. The CDR3 DNA follows: TGCAGCGTTTTACGCAGTCTGCAGGGGGCGAGGGGCTACACCTTC. This rearrangement joins TRBV29-1 to TRBJ1-2; TRBD1 aligns across 8 bases. The trim removed 5 bases at V and 8 bases at J, leaving 16 bases unmatched. From germline, CDR1 is SQVTM and CDR2 ANQGSEA. This CDR3 comprises 15 residues.

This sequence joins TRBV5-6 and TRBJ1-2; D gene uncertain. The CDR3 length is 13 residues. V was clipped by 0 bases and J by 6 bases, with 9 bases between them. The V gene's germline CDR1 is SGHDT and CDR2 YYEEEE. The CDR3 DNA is TGTGCCAGCAGCTTGGCGGGTATCCATGGCTACACCTTC. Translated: CASSLAGIHGYTF.

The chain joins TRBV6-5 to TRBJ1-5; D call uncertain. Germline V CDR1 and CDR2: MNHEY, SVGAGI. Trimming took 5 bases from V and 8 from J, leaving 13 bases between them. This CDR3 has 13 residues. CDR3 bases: TGTGCCAGCAGTATCCGGTTGAGAGAGCCCCAGCATTTT. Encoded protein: CASSIRLREPQHF.

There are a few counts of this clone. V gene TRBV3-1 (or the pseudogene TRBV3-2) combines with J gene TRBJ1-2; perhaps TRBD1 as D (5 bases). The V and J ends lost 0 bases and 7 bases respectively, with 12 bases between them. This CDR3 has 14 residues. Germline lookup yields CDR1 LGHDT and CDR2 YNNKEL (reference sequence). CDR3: CASSQEIRVVGYTF. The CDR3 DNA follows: TGTGCCAGCAGCCAAGAGATCAGGGTTGTTGGCTACACCTTC.

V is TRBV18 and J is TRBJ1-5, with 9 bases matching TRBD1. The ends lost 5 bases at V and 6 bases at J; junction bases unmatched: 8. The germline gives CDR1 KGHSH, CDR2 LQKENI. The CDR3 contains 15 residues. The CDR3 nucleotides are TGTGCCAGCTCAGCTACAGGGGGCGAAGGTCAGCCCCAGCATTTT. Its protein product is CASSATGGEGQPQHF.

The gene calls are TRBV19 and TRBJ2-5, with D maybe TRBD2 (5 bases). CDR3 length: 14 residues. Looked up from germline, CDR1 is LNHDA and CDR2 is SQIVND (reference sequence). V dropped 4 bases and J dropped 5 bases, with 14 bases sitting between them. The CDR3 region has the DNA TGTGCCAGTAGTAGAGTTGGAGGAGGCGAGACCCAGTACTTC. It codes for CASSRVGGGETQYF.

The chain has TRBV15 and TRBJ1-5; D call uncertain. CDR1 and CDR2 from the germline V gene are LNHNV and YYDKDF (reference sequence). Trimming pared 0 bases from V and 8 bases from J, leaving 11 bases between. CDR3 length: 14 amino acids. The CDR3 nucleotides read TGTGCCACCAGCAGAGATGGAGGGTTGGAGCCCCAGCATTTT. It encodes CATSRDGGLEPQHF.

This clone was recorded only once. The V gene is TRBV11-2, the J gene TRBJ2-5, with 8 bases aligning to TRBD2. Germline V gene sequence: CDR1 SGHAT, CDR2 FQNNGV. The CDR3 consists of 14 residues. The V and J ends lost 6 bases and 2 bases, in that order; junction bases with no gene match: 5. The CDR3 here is CASSHGGGQETQYF. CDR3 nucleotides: TGTGCCAGCAGTCACGGGGGGGGTCAAGAGACCCAGTACTTC.

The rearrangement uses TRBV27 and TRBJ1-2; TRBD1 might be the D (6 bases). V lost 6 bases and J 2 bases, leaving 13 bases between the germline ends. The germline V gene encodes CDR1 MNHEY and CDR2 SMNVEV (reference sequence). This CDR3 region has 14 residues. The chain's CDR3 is CASSRDRSNYGYTF. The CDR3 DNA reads TGTGCCAGCAGCCGAGACAGGTCCAACTATGGCTACACCTTC.

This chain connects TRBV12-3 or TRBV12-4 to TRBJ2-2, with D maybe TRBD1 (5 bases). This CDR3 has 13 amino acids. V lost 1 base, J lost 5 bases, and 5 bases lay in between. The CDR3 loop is CASSLEGTGELFF. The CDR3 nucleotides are TGTGCCAGCAGTTTAGAGGGGACCGGGGAGCTGTTTTTT.

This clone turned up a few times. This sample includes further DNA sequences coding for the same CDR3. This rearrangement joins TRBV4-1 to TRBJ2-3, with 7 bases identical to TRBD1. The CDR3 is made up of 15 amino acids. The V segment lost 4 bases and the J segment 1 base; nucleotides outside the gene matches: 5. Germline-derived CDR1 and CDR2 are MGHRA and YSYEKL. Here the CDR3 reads CASSPRDSRTDTQYF. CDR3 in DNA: TGCGCCAGCAGCCCCCGGGACAGCCGCACAGATACGCAGTATTTT.

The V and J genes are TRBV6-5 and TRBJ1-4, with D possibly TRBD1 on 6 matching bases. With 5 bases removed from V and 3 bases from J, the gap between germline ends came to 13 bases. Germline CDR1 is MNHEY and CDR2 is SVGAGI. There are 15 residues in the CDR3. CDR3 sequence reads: CASSRSRGPNEKLFF. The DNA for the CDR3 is TGTGCCAGCAGTCGTTCGCGGGGGCCTAATGAAAAACTGTTTTTT.

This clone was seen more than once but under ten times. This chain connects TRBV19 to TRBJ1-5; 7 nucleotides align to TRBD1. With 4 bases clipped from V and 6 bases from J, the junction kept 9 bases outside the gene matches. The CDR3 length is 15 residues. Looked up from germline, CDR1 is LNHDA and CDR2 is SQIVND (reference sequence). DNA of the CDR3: TGTGCCAGTAGTAGAGGCAGGGGGTTAGGTCAGCCCCAGCATTTT. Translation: CASSRGRGLGQPQHF.

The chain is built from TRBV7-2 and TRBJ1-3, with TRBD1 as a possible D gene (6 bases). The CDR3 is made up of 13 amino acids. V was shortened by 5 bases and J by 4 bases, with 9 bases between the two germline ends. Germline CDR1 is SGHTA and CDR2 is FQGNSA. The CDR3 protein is CASSPGQGNTIYF. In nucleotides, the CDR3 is TGTGCCAGCAGCCCTGGACAGGGAAACACCATATATTTT.